Each of the 8 T cell receptor beta chains below was sequenced from the same sample in a study of cytomegalovirus exposure and HLA in healthy donors. The PCR contained 60 Vbeta and 13 Jbeta primers. Produced via immunoSEQ multiplex PCR; TCRdb's table is partial and in-frame only. The listing records roughly 120,000 clones. The sequenced material came from PBMCs. The receptors come from a man aged 30 to 39 in good health and CMV-seronegative.

The rearrangement uses TRBV18 and TRBJ2-1, with 8 bases that match TRBD1. CDR3 length: 17 amino acids. After removal of 6 bases from V and 12 bases from J, the junction contained 22 bases not matched to a gene. CDR1 is KGHSH, CDR2 LQKENI, per germline. In DNA form, the CDR3 reads TGTGCCAGCTCCTCCTTTAGACAGGGGCAGGCGGTAAGGGTGCAGTTCTTC. This gives the protein CASSSFRQGQAVRVQFF.

This sequence joins TRBV29-1 and TRBJ1-1; the D is unclear. The CDR3 runs to 12 residues. V gave up 5 bases and J gave up 2 bases, with 9 bases separating them. From germline, CDR1 is SQVTM and CDR2 ANQGSEA. The CDR3 sequence is CSVLAGNTEAFF. DNA for the CDR3: TGCAGCGTTCTTGCAGGAAACACTGAAGCTTTCTTT.

The rearrangement uses TRBV19 and TRBJ2-7, with TRBD2 as a possible D gene (6 bases). The CDR3 is 14 amino acids. Trimming removed 5 bases at V and 5 bases at J, with 16 bases between. Per germline, CDR1 LNHDA and CDR2 SQIVND (reference sequence). Written as DNA, the CDR3 is TGTGCCAGTAGTGACCGGGGACTTCGTGACGAGCAGTACTTC. Amino acids: CASSDRGLRDEQYF.

The chain joins TRBV2 to TRBJ2-3; 8 nucleotides line up with TRBD2. The CDR3 is 15 amino acids. Germline CDR1 is SNHLY and CDR2 is FYNNEI. J gave up 2 bases and V 4 bases, and 5 bases lay outside the gene matches. CDR3 coding DNA: TGTGCCAGCAGTGGGGAGACTAGCGCCACAGATACGCAGTATTTT. This translates into CASSGETSATDTQYF.

V and J are TRBV7-3 and TRBJ1-6; tentatively, D is TRBD1 (5 bases). CDR1 is SGHTA, CDR2 FQGTGA, per germline. V was clipped by 0 bases and J by 6 bases, with 12 bases between them. CDR3 size: 16 residues. The CDR3 sequence is CASSLTVAGSNSPLHF. The CDR3 bases are TGTGCCAGCAGCTTAACCGTAGCAGGGTCTAATTCACCCCTCCACTTT.

Regarding this clone: Germline is not matched at one junction end, which may reflect a read error. The chain joins TRBV6-5 to TRBJ1-3; D is unclear. This CDR3 has 13 residues. Germline V CDR1 and CDR2: MNHEY, SVGAGI. CDR3 nucleotides: TGTGCCAGCAGTTCAGAGACTGGAAACACCATATACTTT. It specifies CASSSETGNTIYF.

This chain connects TRBV5-5 to TRBJ1-1, with TRBD1 matching 9 bases. The CDR3 is 14 amino acids. With 7 bases clipped from V and 0 bases from J, the junction kept 4 bases outside the gene matches. CDR1 SGHKS and CDR2 YYEKEE come from the germline V gene (reference sequence). The CDR3 sequence: CASGQGTMNTEAFF. CDR3 DNA sequence: TGTGCCAGCGGACAGGGGACCATGAACACTGAAGCTTTCTTT.

The CDR3 is CASSFNSGTKDEQFF. The CDR3 DNA reads as TGTGCCAGCAGCTTCAACTCCGGGACTAAAGATGAGCAGTTCTTC. V usage is TRBV7-2 and J usage is TRBJ2-1, with 7 bases that match TRBD2. This CDR3 is 15 amino acids long. V dropped 3 bases and J dropped 8; count of bases not matched to a gene: 10. From germline, CDR1 is SGHTA and CDR2 FQGNSA. The entire variable domain, with the rest obtained from reference TRBV7-2 and TRBJ2-1, is as follows: GAGVSQSPSNKVTEKGKDVELRCDPISGHTALYWYRQSLGQGLEFLIYFQGNSAPDKSGLPSDRFSAERTGGSVSTLTIQRTQQEDSAVYLCASSFNSGTKDEQFFGPGTRLTVL.